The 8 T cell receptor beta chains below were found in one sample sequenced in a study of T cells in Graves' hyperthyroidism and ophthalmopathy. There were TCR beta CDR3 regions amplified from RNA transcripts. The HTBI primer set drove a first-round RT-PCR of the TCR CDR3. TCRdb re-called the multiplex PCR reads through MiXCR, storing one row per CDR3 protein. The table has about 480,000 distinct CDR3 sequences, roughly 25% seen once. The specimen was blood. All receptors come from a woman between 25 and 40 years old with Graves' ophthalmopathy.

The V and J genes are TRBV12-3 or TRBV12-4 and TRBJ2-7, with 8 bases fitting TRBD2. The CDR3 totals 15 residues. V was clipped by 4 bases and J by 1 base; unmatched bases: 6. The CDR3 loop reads CASSYEERESYEQYF. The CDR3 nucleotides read TGTGCCAGCAGTTACGAGGAGCGGGAGTCCTACGAGCAGTACTTC.

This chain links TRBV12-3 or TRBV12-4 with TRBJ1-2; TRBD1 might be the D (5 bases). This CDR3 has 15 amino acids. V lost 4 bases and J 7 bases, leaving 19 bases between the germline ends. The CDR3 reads CASSSRAIRVGGYTF. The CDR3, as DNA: TGTGCCAGCAGTTCACGCGCAATCAGGGTCGGTGGCTACACCTTC.

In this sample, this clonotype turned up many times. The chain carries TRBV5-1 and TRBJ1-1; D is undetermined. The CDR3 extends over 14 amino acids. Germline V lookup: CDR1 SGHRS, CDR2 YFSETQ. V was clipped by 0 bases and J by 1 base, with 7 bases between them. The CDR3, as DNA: TGCGCCAGCAGCTTGGATTTGGAGAACACTGAAGCTTTCTTT. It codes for CASSLDLENTEAFF.

The CDR3 sequence: CASRPGPMNTEAFF. In nucleotides, the CDR3 is TGTGCCAGCAGACCGGGACCCATGAACACTGAAGCTTTCTTT. The V gene is TRBV6-1, the J gene TRBJ1-1, with D possibly matching TRBD1 (5 bases). This CDR3 has 14 amino acids. Trimming pared 6 bases from V and 0 bases from J, leaving 11 bases between. Germline CDR1 reads MNHNS; CDR2 reads SASEGT.

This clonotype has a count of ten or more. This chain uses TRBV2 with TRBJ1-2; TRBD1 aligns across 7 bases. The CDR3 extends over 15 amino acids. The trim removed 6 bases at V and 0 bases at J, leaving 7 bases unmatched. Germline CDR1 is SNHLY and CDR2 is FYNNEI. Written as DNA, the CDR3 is TGTGCCAGCAGCAACCCGGGACAGACTAACTATGGCTACACCTTC. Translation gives CASSNPGQTNYGYTF.

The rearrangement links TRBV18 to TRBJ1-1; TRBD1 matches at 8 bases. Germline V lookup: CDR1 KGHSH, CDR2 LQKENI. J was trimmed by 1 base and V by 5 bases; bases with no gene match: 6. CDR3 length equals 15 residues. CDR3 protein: CASSISDRGNTEAFF. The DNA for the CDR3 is TGTGCCAGCTCAATTTCCGACAGGGGGAACACTGAAGCTTTCTTT.

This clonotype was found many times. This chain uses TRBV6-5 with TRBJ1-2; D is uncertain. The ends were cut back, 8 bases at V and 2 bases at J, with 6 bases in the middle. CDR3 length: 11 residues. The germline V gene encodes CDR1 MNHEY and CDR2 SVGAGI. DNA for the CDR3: TGTGCCAGCTCCTGGAACTATGGCTACACCTTC. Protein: CASSWNYGYTF.

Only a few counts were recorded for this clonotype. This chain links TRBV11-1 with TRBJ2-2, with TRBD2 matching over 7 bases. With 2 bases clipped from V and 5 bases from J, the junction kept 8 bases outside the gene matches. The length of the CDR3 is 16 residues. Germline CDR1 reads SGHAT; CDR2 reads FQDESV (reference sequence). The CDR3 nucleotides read TGTGCCAGCAGCTTAAGACGACTAGCCAGTACCGGGGAGCTGTTTTTT. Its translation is CASSLRRLASTGELFF.